These 2 T cell receptor beta chains were sequenced from one sample in a study of T cell changes during pregnancy in multiple sclerosis. The method was immunoSEQ multiplex PCR; TCRdb's version includes in-frame clones alone and lacks a portion of them. The repertoire holds 99,000 or so clones, with approximately 93% as singletons. The sequenced sample was peripheral blood, obtained after pregnancy. The source of these receptors is a female donor with multiple sclerosis, enrolled in a pregnancy study.

This clone was observed once. This chain links TRBV5-1 with TRBJ2-3; 9 bases fit TRBD2. The CDR3 extends over 16 amino acids. After removal of 7 bases from V and 4 bases from J, the junction contained 13 bases not matched to a gene. CDR1 is SGHRS and CDR2 is YFSETQ in the germline V gene. The CDR3 coding sequence is TGCGCCAGCGGCGGACAGTCCCTAGCGGGACCAGATACGCAGTATTTT. Translation gives CASGGQSLAGPDTQYF. The complete variable domain, with remaining parts taken from reference TRBV5-1 and TRBJ2-3, reads KAGVTQTPRYLIKTRGQQVTLSCSPISGHRSVSWYQQTPGQGLQFLFEYFSETQRNKGNFPGRFSGRQFSNSRSEMNVSTLELGDSALYLCASGGQSLAGPDTQYFGPGTRLTVL.

This chain uses TRBV9 with TRBJ2-3; TRBD2 agrees at 12 bases. The length of the CDR3 is 16 residues. Germline V gene data show CDR1 as SGDLS and CDR2 as YYNGEE. V shed 2 bases and J 5 bases; nucleotides not matched to a gene: 6. DNA of the CDR3: TGTGCCAGCAGCGTCAGACTAGCGGGAGTGGAAGATACGCAGTATTTT. Its translation: CASSVRLAGVEDTQYF.